The next 23 T cell receptor beta chains were all read from a single sample in a study of identical twins. TCRdb recomputed calls from the 5' RACE reads with MiXCR, one row per CDR3 protein. This repertoire shows around 680,000 distinct CDR3 sequences, 8.6% found once; its top ten account for around 0.98%. This sample also belongs to another study, concerning yellow fever vaccine responses in identical twins.

The sequencing input was PBMCs. These TCRs come from a woman under 30 in good health.

This sequence joins TRBV12-3 or TRBV12-4 and TRBJ2-3; D is perhaps TRBD2 (6 bases). The CDR3 length is 15 residues. With 2 bases removed from V and 1 base from J, the gap between germline ends came to 10 bases. CDR3: CASSLKQRGTDTQYF. The CDR3 nucleotides read TGTGCCAGCAGTTTAAAGCAGCGGGGCACAGATACGCAGTATTTT.

The chain carries TRBV4-2 and TRBJ2-7; 7 bases align to TRBD2. Germline V gene sequence: CDR1 LGHNA, CDR2 YNFKEQ. This CDR3 spans 15 amino acids. The J segment lost 2 bases and the V segment lost 1 base, leaving 5 bases of the junction unmatched. The CDR3 bases are TGTGCCAGCAGCCAAGTCGCTACTAGCGCCTACGAGCAGTACTTC. This translates into CASSQVATSAYEQYF.

This clonotype was detected many times. The chain employs TRBV29-1 and TRBJ2-1; D may be TRBD2 (6 bases). Germline assignment: CDR1 SQVTM and CDR2 ANQGSEA. Trimming removed 6 bases from V and 2 bases from J, with 14 bases in between. The CDR3 covers 14 residues. This CDR3 is CSVSGGGAYNEQFF. CDR3 DNA: TGCAGCGTCAGCGGTGGCGGGGCCTACAATGAGCAGTTCTTC.

The gene calls are TRBV27 and TRBJ2-5; 15 nucleotides align to TRBD2. Unmatched junction bases numbered 5, after V lost 1 base and J lost 5 bases. The CDR3 has 17 residues. Germline values: CDR1 MNHEY, CDR2 SMNVEV (reference sequence). The CDR3 sequence is CASSLWGTSGGLETQYF. The CDR3 DNA follows: TGTGCCAGCAGTTTATGGGGGACTAGCGGGGGGCTGGAGACCCAGTACTTC.

This clonotype was counted a few times. An end of the junction differs from the germline gene, which may be a read error. This chain joins TRBV12-3 or TRBV12-4 and TRBJ2-1; 11 bases match TRBD2. The CDR3 sequence is 15 residues long. The CDR3 is CASSLAGGPIDEQFF. The CDR3 coding sequence is TGTGCCAGCAGCTTAGCGGGGGGGCCGATAGATGAGCAGTTCTTC.

This clonotype was recorded a few times. This chain joins TRBV20-1 and TRBJ2-7, with D perhaps TRBD2 (6 bases). This CDR3 region has 11 residues. The germline CDR1 and CDR2 sequences are DFQATT and SNEGSKA (reference sequence). V shed 5 bases and J shed 6 bases, with 11 bases lying between them. The CDR3 DNA follows: TGCAGTGCTGAGCGGGTTCGCGAGCAGTACTTC. Protein sequence: CSAERVREQYF.

The chain has TRBV6-1 and TRBJ2-1; D tentatively reads TRBD1 or TRBD2 (5 bases each). The CDR3 consists of 13 residues. V gave up 7 bases and J gave up 7 bases, with 14 bases separating them. Germline assignment: CDR1 MNHNS and CDR2 SASEGT. This CDR3 is CASKEGNWNEQFF. The CDR3 coding sequence is TGTGCCAGCAAAGAGGGGAATTGGAATGAGCAGTTCTTC.

V is TRBV20-1 and J is TRBJ2-2; 13 bases line up with TRBD2. V lost 6 bases, J lost 6 bases, and 10 bases stayed unmatched. The CDR3 covers 16 residues. In germline, CDR1 is DFQATT, CDR2 SNEGSKA (reference sequence). The CDR3 DNA reads as TGCAGTGCCACGGGACTAGCGGGATGGGCGGCCGGGGAGCTGTTTTTT. This translates into CSATGLAGWAAGELFF.

The V call is TRBV9, the J call TRBJ2-2; D remains unclear. This CDR3 is built from 13 residues. Germline CDR1 reads SGDLS; CDR2 reads YYNGEE. Trimming left V 4 bases short and J 8 bases short, with 12 bases between. Here the CDR3 DNA reads TGTGCCAGCAGCCCCTTCGCCGAGGGGGAGCTGTTTTTT. Its translation: CASSPFAEGELFF.

The rearrangement uses TRBV11-1 and TRBJ2-7; tentatively, D is TRBD1 (5 bases). Trimming took 3 bases from V and 3 from J, leaving 24 bases between them. Looked up from germline, CDR1 is SGHAT and CDR2 is FQDESV (reference sequence). There are 18 residues in the CDR3. The CDR3 DNA sequence: TGTGCCAGCAGCTTGCCAGTTGTTGACAGAACTGTCGGCTACGAGCAGTACTTC. It yields the protein CASSLPVVDRTVGYEQYF.

There are many counts of this clonotype. Sequence at one end of the junction differs from germline and may be a read error. The rearrangement links TRBV5-1 to TRBJ1-1, with TRBD1 identical over 7 bases. From germline, CDR1 is SGHRS and CDR2 YFSETQ. The CDR3 has 14 residues. The CDR3 spells CASSLGTVNTEAFF. CDR3 in DNA: TGTGCCAGCAGTTTAGGGACAGTGAACACTGAAGCTTTCTTT.

The chain employs TRBV20-1 and TRBJ2-3; D remains unclear. Germline V gives CDR1 DFQATT, CDR2 SNEGSKA (reference sequence). Trimming pared 2 bases from V and 2 bases from J, leaving 14 bases between. The CDR3 has 15 residues. The CDR3, as DNA: TGCAGTGCTAGAAGCCCTATCAGGCTCACAGATACGCAGTATTTT. Amino acid sequence: CSARSPIRLTDTQYF.

The J gene is TRBJ2-1, the V gene TRBV5-1; the match to TRBD2 covers 10 bases. The V segment lost 6 bases and the J segment 5 bases; nucleotides outside the gene matches: 8. Germline CDR1 SGHRS, CDR2 YFSETQ. The CDR3 extends over 15 amino acids. The CDR3 protein is CASTTGTSANNEQFF. CDR3 coding DNA: TGCGCCAGCACCACCGGGACTAGCGCTAACAATGAGCAGTTCTTC.

This clonotype occurred a few times. The V gene is TRBV6-2 or TRBV6-3, the J gene TRBJ2-5; unclear D gene. V was shortened by 8 bases and J by 3 bases, with 7 bases between the two germline ends. CDR3 length: 11 residues. The germline V gene has CDR1 MNHEY and CDR2 SVGEGT. The CDR3 region has the DNA TGTGCCAGCGGGGTTGAAGAGACCCAGTACTTC. As protein: CASGVEETQYF.

The CDR3 spells CASSLMILGLYEQYF. The DNA for the CDR3 is TGCGCCAGCAGCCTTATGATCCTTGGCTTGTACGAGCAGTACTTC. The chain links TRBV5-1 to TRBJ2-7; D unresolved. The ends were cut back, 4 bases at V and 4 bases at J, with 18 bases in the middle. Germline loops: CDR1 SGHRS, CDR2 YFSETQ. The CDR3 is 15 amino acids.

This clonotype was recorded a few times. The rearrangement uses TRBV6-1 and TRBJ2-2; D is perhaps TRBD1 or TRBD2 (6 bases each). Trimming removed 8 bases from V and 4 bases from J, with 14 bases in between. Germline V gene data show CDR1 as MNHNS and CDR2 as SASEGT. The CDR3 is 14 amino acids. The CDR3 spells CASQAGEATGELFF. The DNA of the CDR3 is TGTGCCAGCCAGGCAGGGGAGGCCACCGGGGAGCTGTTTTTT.

The chain recombines TRBV4-3 with TRBJ1-1; D unresolved. Per germline, CDR1 LGHNA and CDR2 YSLEER. The CDR3 is 15 residues long. The V end lost 0 bases, the J end lost 5 bases, and 13 bases lay between the germline ends. The CDR3 reads CASSQDPRLGTEAFF. The CDR3 region has the DNA TGCGCCAGCAGCCAAGATCCGAGGTTGGGGACTGAAGCTTTCTTT.

There are many counts of this clonotype. The J gene is TRBJ1-5, the V gene TRBV3-1; the D gene is possibly TRBD1 (5 bases). Trimming left V 8 bases short and J 1 base short, with 12 bases between. The CDR3 has 14 residues. Germline CDR1 and CDR2: LGHDT and YNNKEL (reference sequence). In DNA form, the CDR3 reads TGTGCCAGCGGGGCAGGGCGGAGCAATCAGCCCCAGCATTTT. This encodes CASGAGRSNQPQHF.

This clonotype appeared a few times. The chain carries TRBV2 and TRBJ1-5, with 9 positions matching TRBD1. The CDR3 spans 18 residues. Germline CDR1 SNHLY, CDR2 FYNNEI. The V segment lost 4 bases and the J segment 0 bases; nucleotides outside the gene matches: 10. The CDR3: CASSATGTGIASNQPQHF. The CDR3 DNA reads TGTGCCAGCAGTGCGACCGGGACAGGGATTGCTAGCAATCAGCCCCAGCATTTT.

This clonotype occurred many times. The J gene is TRBJ2-1, the V gene TRBV12-3 or TRBV12-4; D uncertain. With 2 bases removed from V and 4 bases from J, the gap between germline ends came to 9 bases. The CDR3 totals 14 residues. CDR3 residues: CASSLRQLYNEQFF. CDR3 sequence (DNA): TGTGCCAGCAGTTTACGGCAGCTTTACAATGAGCAGTTCTTC.

This clonotype appeared many times. CDR3 DNA sequence: TGTGCCATCAGTTCGGTCTCCTACGAGCAGTACTTC. This sequence encodes CAISSVSYEQYF. J is TRBJ2-7 and V is TRBV10-3; D unclear. The CDR3 runs to 12 residues. Looked up from germline, CDR1 is ENHRY and CDR2 is SYGVKD. Between the trimmed V and J ends, which lost 5 bases and 0 bases, there was a span of 5 bases.

This chain connects TRBV5-5 to TRBJ2-1; the D gene is possibly TRBD2 (5 bases). Trimming cost V 2 bases and J 9 bases, with 12 bases left between them. Germline CDR1 and CDR2: SGHKS and YYEKEE (reference sequence). This CDR3 spans 13 amino acids. Here the CDR3 reads CASSLILEVEQFF. The CDR3 DNA reads as TGTGCCAGCAGCTTAATATTGGAGGTTGAGCAGTTCTTC.

There are a few counts of this clonotype. The chain employs TRBV20-1 and TRBJ2-2; unclear D gene. This CDR3 spans 14 amino acids. Germline CDR1 and CDR2: DFQATT and SNEGSKA (reference sequence). V was pared by 6 bases and J by 6 bases, with 17 bases between. The CDR3 nucleotides are TGCAGTGCCCACGCAACTGGGGTCCCCGGGGAGCTGTTTTTT. As protein: CSAHATGVPGELFF.